This T cell receptor (beta chain) was identified in a study of cytomegalovirus exposure and HLA in healthy donors. Findings and caveats of the study: Reportedly, HLA-A and HLA-B alleles of most subjects were accurately predicted from TCR beta.

Concerning this clone itself: Its antigen is as yet unknown.

The PCR was carried out with 60 Vbeta primers and 13 Jbeta primers. The table came from immunoSEQ multiplex PCR; TCRdb's copy has only in-frame clones and leaves some out. The specimen's table records tens of thousands of clones. This CDR3 spans 15 amino acids. CDR1 and CDR2 (germline): MNHEY, SVGAGI. V lost 2 bases and J 2 bases, leaving 13 bases between the germline ends. The receptor was derived from a man aged 25 to 40 in good health and CMV-seropositive. Specimen: PBMCs. The J gene is TRBJ2-7, the V gene TRBV6-5; weak D call: TRBD1 (5 bases). This CDR3 is CASSYRAGHPYEQYF. CDR3 DNA sequence: TGTGCCAGCAGTTACCGGGCAGGGCACCCCTACGAGCAGTACTTC.